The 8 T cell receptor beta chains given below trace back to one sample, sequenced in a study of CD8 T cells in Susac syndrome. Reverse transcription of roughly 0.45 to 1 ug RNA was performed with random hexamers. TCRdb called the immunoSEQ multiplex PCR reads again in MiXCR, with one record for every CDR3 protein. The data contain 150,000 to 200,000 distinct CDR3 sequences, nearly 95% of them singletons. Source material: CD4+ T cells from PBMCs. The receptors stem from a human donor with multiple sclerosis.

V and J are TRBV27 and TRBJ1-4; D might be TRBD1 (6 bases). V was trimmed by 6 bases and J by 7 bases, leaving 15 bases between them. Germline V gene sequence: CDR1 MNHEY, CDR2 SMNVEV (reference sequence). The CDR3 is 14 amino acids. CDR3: CASRRGGASEKLFF. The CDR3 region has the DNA TGTGCCAGCAGAAGGGGGGGCGCTTCTGAAAAACTGTTTTTT.

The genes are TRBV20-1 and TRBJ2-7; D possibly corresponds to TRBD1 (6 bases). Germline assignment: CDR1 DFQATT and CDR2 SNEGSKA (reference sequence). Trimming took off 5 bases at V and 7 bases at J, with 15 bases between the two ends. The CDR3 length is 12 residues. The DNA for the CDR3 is TGCAGTGCTCAAGGACAGTCCGAAGAGCAGTACTTC. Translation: CSAQGQSEEQYF.

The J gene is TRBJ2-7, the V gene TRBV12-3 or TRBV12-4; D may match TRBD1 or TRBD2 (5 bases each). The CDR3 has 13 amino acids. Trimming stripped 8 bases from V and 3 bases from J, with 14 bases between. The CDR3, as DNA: TGTGCCAGCTCGTTGAGGGGAAACTACGAGCAGTACTTC. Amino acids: CASSLRGNYEQYF.

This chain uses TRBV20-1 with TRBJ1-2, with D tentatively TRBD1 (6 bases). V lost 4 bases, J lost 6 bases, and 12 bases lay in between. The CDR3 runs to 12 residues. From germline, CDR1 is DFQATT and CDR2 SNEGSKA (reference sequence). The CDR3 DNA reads TGCAGTGCTACCACAGGGAACAATGGCTACACCTTC. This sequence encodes CSATTGNNGYTF.

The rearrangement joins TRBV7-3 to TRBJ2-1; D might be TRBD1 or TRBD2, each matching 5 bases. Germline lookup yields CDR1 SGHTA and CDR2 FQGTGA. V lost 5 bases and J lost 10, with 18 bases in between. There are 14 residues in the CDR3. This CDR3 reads CASSPKGRPGEQFF. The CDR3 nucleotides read TGTGCCAGCAGCCCGAAGGGACGGCCCGGGGAGCAGTTCTTC. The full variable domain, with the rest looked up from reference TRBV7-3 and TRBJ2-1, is GAGVSQTPSNKVTEKGKYVELRCDPISGHTALYWYRQSLGQGPEFLIYFQGTGAADDSGLPNDRFFAVRPEGSVSTLKIQRTERGDSAVYLCASSPKGRPGEQFFGPGTRLTVL.

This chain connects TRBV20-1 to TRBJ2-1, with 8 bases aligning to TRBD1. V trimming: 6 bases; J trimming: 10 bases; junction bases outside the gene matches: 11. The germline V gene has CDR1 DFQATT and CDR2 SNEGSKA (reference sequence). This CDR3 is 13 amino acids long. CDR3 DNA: TGCAGTGCCGGACCGTCAGGGGGCGAGGAGCAGTTCTTC. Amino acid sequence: CSAGPSGGEEQFF.

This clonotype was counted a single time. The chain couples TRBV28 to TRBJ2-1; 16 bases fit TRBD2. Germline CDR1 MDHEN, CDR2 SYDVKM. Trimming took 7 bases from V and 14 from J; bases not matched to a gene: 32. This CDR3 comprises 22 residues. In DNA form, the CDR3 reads TGTGCCAGCACCCCCCAAGGGGCAACTCCGGGACTAGCGGGAGGGCCTAAAGGTCAGGAGTTCTTC. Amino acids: CASTPQGATPGLAGGPKGQEFF.

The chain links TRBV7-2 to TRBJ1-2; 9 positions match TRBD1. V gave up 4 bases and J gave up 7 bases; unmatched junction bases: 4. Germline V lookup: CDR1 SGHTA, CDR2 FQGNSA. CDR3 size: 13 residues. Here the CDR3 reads CASSSDRGRGYTF. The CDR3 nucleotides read TGTGCCAGCAGCTCGGACAGGGGCCGTGGCTACACCTTC.